A single TCR beta chain is shown here with its context. The CDR3 spans 13 residues. Per the germline V gene, CDR1 is SGHRS and CDR2 is YFSETQ. Trimming removed 5 bases at V and 5 bases at J, with 13 bases between. The PCR was carried out with 60 Vbeta primers and 13 Jbeta primers. The assay was immunoSEQ multiplex PCR, and TCRdb's table has in-frame clones only and misses some. The top ten hold roughly 5.9% of the sample, which has approximately 120,000 clones, approximately 70% seen once. This specimen belongs to a study of cytomegalovirus exposure and HLA in healthy donors. This clonotype was sampled from a woman between 70 and 85 years old in good health and CMV-seropositive. Sample: PBMCs. The chain carries TRBV5-1 and TRBJ2-5, with TRBD1 as a possible D gene (5 bases). CDR3 sequence reads: CASRFGAGETQYF. The DNA of the CDR3 is TGCGCCAGCAGGTTTGGGGCCGGGGAGACCCAGTACTTC. The full variable domain, completed using reference TRBV5-1 and TRBJ2-5, is KAGVTQTPRYLIKTRGQQVTLSCSPISGHRSVSWYQQTPGQGLQFLFEYFSETQRNKGNFPGRFSGRQFSNSRSEMNVSTLELGDSALYLCASRFGAGETQYFGPGTRLLVL.